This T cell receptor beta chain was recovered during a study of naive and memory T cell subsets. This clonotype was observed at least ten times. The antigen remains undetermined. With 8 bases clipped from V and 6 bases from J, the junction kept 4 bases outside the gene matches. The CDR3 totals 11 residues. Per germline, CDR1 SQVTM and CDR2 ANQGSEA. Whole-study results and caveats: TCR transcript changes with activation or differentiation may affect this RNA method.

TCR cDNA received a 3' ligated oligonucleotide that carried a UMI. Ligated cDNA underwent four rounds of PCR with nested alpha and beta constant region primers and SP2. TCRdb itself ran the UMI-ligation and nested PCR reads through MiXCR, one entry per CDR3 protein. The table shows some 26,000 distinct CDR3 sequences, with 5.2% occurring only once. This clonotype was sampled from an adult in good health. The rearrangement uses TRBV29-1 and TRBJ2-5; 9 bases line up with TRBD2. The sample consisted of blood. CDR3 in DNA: TGCAGCATTAGCGGGAGACAGACCCAGTACTTC. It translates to CSISGRQTQYF.